A single TCR beta chain is shown here with its context. In the original workflow: Amplification from reference gene primers served as the basis for estimated nucleated cell counts. Data came from immunoSEQ multiplex PCR; TCRdb stores just in-frame clones and leaves some out. V, J and clone size were drawn from that table, and D and trimming were deduced from the DNA. The sample consists of roughly 170,000 clones, 84% of them appearing once. The CDR3 length is 15 residues. V dropped 1 base and J dropped 0 bases, with 5 bases sitting between them. Germline CDR1 and CDR2: SGHRS and YFSETQ. The entry originates in a study of blood T cell repertoires in COVID-19. Study-level information: In each case, the material was cDNA or gDNA derived from T cells, B-cell-depleted T cells, or PBMCs.

Cohort allocation depended upon clinical history that participants reported. This clonotype originated in a man aged 45-65 years who had recovered from COVID-19. The V gene is TRBV5-1, the J gene TRBJ2-6; D is uncertain. The material sequenced was PBMCs or T cells enriched from blood (not recorded which). This chain's CDR3 is CASSLMSSGANVLTF. The DNA for the CDR3 is TGCGCCAGCAGCTTGATGAGCTCTGGGGCCAACGTCCTGACTTTC.